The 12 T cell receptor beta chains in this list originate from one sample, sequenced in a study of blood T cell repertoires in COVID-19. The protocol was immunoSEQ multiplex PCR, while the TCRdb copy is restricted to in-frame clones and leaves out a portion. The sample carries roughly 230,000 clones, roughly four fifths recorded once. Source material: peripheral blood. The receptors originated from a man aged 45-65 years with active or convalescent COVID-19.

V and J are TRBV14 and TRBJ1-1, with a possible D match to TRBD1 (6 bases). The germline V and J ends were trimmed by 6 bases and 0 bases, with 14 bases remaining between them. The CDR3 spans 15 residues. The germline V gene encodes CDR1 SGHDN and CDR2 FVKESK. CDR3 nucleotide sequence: TGTGCCAGCAGTCGCACGACAGGCCTGAACACTGAAGCTTTCTTT. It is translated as CASSRTTGLNTEAFF.

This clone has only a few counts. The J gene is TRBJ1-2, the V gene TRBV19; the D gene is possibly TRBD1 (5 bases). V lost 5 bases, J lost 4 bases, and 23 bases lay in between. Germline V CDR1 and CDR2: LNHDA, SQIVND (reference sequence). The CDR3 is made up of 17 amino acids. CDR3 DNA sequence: TGTGCCAGTAGTCCACTAAGCGGGACGGCTGGCCCCTATGGCTACACCTTC. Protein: CASSPLSGTAGPYGYTF.

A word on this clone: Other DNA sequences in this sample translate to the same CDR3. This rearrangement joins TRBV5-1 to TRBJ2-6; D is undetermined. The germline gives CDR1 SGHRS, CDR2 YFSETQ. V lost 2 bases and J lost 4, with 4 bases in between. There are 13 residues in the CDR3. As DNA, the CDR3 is TGCGCCAGCAGCTTATCGGGGGCCAACGTCCTGACTTTC. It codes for CASSLSGANVLTF.

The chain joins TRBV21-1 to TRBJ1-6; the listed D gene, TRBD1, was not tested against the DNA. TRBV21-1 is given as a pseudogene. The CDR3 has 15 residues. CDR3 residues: CASSKSEQGVSPLHF. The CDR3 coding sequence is TGTGCCAGCAGCAAATCCGAACAGGGGGTTTCACCCCTCCACTTT.

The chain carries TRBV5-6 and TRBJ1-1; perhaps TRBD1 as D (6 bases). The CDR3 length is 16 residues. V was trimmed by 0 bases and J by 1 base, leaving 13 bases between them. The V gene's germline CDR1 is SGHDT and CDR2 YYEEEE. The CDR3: CASSLAGLQGNTEAFF. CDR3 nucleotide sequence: TGTGCCAGCAGCTTGGCGGGCCTACAGGGGAACACTGAAGCTTTCTTT.

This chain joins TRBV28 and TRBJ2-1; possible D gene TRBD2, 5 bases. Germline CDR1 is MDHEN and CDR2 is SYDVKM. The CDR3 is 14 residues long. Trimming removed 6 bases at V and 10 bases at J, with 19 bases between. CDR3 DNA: TGTGCCAGCAGCCACCCTCTGCGGGCTCGAGAGCAGTTCTTC. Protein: CASSHPLRAREQFF.

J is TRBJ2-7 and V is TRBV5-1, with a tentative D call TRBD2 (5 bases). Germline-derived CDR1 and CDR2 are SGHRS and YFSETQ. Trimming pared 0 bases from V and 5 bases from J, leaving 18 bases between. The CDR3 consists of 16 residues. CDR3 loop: CASSLAITALGDEQYF. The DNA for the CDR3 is TGCGCCAGCAGCTTGGCCATAACGGCCTTGGGAGACGAGCAGTACTTC.

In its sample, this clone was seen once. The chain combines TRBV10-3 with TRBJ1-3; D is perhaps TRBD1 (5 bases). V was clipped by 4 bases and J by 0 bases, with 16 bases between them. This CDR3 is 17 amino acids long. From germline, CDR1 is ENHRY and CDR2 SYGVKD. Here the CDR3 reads CAISGREVGFSGNTIYF. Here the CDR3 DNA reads TGTGCCATCAGTGGCAGGGAAGTGGGGTTCTCTGGAAACACCATATATTTT.

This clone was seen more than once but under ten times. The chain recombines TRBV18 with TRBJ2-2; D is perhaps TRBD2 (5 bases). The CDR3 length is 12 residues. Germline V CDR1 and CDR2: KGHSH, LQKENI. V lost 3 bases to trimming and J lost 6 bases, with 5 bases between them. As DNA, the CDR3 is TGTGCCAGCTCACCGGGAGCCGGGGAGCTGTTTTTT. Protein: CASSPGAGELFF. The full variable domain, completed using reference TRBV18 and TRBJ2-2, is NAGVMQNPRHLVRRRGQEARLRCSPMKGHSHVYWYRQLPEEGLKFMVYLQKENIIDESGMPKERFSAEFPKEGPSILRIQQVVRGDSAAYFCASSPGAGELFFGEGSRLTVL.

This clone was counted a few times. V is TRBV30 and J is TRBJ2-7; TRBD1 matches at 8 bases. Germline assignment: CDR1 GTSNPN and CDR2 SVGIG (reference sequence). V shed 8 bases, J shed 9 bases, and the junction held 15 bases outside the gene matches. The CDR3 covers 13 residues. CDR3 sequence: CALEGQGASGQYF. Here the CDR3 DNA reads TGTGCCCTTGAGGGGCAGGGGGCCAGCGGGCAGTACTTC.

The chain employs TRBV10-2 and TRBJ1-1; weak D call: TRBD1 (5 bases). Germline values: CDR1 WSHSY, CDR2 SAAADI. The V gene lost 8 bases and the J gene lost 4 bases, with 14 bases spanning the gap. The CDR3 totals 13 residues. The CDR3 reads CASHFGGGTEAFF. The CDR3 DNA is TGCGCCAGCCACTTTGGGGGGGGCACTGAAGCTTTCTTT.

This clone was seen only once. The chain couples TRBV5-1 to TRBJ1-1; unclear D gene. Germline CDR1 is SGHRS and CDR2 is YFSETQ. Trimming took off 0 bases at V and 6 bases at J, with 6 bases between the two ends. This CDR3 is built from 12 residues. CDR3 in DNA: TGCGCCAGCAGCTTGGGGTCGGCTGAAGCTTTCTTT. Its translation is CASSLGSAEAFF.